Each of the 10 T cell receptor beta chains below was sequenced from the same sample in a study of shared clonotypes between healthy human individuals. Clones were read by immunoSEQ multiplex PCR, and TCRdb kept only the in-frame ones, dropping some. Of hundreds of thousands of clones listed, around 72% are singletons. Source material: memory CD4+ T cells sorted from blood. Subset meaning: CD45RA-negative fraction. The source is a woman under 40 in good health.

This chain joins TRBV5-1 and TRBJ2-2; 8 nucleotides match TRBD2. Germline loops: CDR1 SGHRS, CDR2 YFSETQ. CDR3 length: 16 residues. V was pared by 0 bases and J by 0 bases, with 1 base of the junction left unmatched. The CDR3 reads CASSLALAANTGELFF. CDR3 DNA: TGCGCCAGCAGCTTGGCACTAGCGGCGAACACCGGGGAGCTGTTTTTT.

This clone was counted between two and nine times. This sequence joins TRBV29-1 and TRBJ2-5; TRBD1 or TRBD2 may be the D gene (5 bases each). Germline V CDR1 and CDR2: SQVTM, ANQGSEA. The CDR3 runs to 13 residues. Trimming removed 7 bases from V and 1 base from J, with 13 bases in between. The CDR3 DNA reads as TGCAGCGCTATCCGGGGCCTCCAAGAGACCCAGTACTTC. Translated: CSAIRGLQETQYF.

The chain uses TRBV1 and TRBJ2-5; TRBD2 is taken as the D call from the table, unchecked against the DNA. TRBV1 is a pseudogene locus. CDR3 length: 17 amino acids. CDR3 in amino acids: CTSSQWTSGRREETQYF. Written as DNA, the CDR3 is TGCACCAGCAGCCAGTGGACTAGCGGGAGACGGGAGGAGACCCAGTACTTC.

There are a few counts of this clone. The chain joins TRBV10-1 to TRBJ2-4; no definite D call. The V end lost 7 bases, the J end lost 0 bases, and 10 bases lay between the germline ends. CDR1 is WNHNN and CDR2 is SYGVQD in the germline V gene (reference sequence). The CDR3 is made up of 14 amino acids. The CDR3 reads CASMGSVAKNIQYF. In DNA, the CDR3 is TGCGCCAGCATGGGTTCAGTAGCCAAAAACATTCAGTACTTC.

With regard to this clone: A far bigger clonotype differs at one base, so this is likely a read error. This chain joins TRBV27 and TRBJ2-5; D gene unclear. The V end was cut by 2 bases, the J end by 0 bases, with 4 bases between. The CDR3 spans 13 residues. Germline V gene sequence: CDR1 MNHEY, CDR2 SMNVEV (reference sequence). This chain's CDR3 is CASSLQYQETQYF. The CDR3 bases are TGTGCCAGCAGTTTACAGTACCAAGAGACCCAGTACTTC.

The chain joins TRBV19 to TRBJ2-7, with 9 bases matching TRBD2. Trimming cost V 0 bases and J 6 bases; bases outside gene matches: 9. The CDR3 runs 16 residues. The V gene's germline CDR1 is LNHDA and CDR2 SQIVND (reference sequence). CDR3 sequence: CASSIDSASGIGEQYF. In DNA form, the CDR3 reads TGTGCCAGTAGTATAGATAGTGCTAGCGGGATCGGCGAGCAGTACTTC.

This clone was counted between two and nine times. This CDR3 is also generated by other DNA sequences in the sample. The chain joins TRBV20-1 to TRBJ1-3; D uncertain. Trimming left V 3 bases short and J 4 bases short, with 4 bases between. CDR3 size: 11 residues. Germline CDR1 DFQATT, CDR2 SNEGSKA (reference sequence). DNA of the CDR3: TGCAGTGCTAGTCCCGGAAACACCATATATTTT. Translating gives CSASPGNTIYF.

This chain uses TRBV7-2 with TRBJ2-7, with D hard to call. Germline values: CDR1 SGHTA, CDR2 FQGNSA. The CDR3 is made up of 15 amino acids. Trimming removed 3 bases from V and 2 bases from J, with 14 bases in between. As DNA, the CDR3 is TGTGCCAGCAGCTTGAACTCCGGGTTTACCTACGAGCAGTACTTC. Its protein is CASSLNSGFTYEQYF.

V gene TRBV15 combines with J gene TRBJ2-4; 11 bases line up with TRBD1. CDR1 is LNHNV, CDR2 YYDKDF, per germline (reference sequence). With 2 bases clipped from V and 6 bases from J, the junction kept 3 bases outside the gene matches. This CDR3 has 15 amino acids. CDR3 bases: TGTGCCACCAGCAGACCAGGGACAGGGGGAAACATTCAGTACTTC. Translated, it gives CATSRPGTGGNIQYF.

This clone occurred a few times. The chain uses TRBV28 and TRBJ1-5; perhaps TRBD1 as D (5 bases). This CDR3 region has 15 residues. V was cut by 4 bases and J by 6 bases, with 16 bases left in between. Germline lookup yields CDR1 MDHEN and CDR2 SYDVKM. The CDR3: CASSSGLGEGQPQHF. The CDR3 DNA reads TGTGCCAGCAGTTCCGGCCTAGGGGAAGGTCAGCCCCAGCATTTT.